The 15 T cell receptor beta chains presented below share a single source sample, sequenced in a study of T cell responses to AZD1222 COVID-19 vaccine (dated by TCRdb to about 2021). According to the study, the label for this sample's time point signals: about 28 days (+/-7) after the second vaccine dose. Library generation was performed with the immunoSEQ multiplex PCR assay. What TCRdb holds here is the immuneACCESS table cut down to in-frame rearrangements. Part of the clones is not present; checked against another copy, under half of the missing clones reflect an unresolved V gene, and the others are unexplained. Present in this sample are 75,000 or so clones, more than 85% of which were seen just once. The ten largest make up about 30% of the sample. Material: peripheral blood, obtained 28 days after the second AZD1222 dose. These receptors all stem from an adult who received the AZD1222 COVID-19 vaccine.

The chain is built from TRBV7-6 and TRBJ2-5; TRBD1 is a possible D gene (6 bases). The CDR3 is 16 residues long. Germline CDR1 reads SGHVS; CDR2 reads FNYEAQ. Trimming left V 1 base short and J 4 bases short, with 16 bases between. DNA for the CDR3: TGTGCCAGCAGCTTAGTCAGCCAGCCGACAGGAGAGACCCAGTACTTC. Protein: CASSLVSQPTGETQYF.

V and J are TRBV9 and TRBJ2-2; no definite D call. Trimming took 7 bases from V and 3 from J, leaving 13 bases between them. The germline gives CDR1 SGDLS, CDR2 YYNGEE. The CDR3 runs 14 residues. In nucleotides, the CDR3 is TGTGCCAGCTCCCAGTATGGAGACACCGGGGAGCTGTTTTTT. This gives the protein CASSQYGDTGELFF.

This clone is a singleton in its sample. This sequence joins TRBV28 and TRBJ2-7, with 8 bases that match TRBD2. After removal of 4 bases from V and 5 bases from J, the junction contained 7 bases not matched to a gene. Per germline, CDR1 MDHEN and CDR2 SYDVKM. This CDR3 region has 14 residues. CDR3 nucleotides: TGTGCCAGCAGTTACGCGGGAGGAGTCCACGAGCAGTACTTC. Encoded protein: CASSYAGGVHEQYF.

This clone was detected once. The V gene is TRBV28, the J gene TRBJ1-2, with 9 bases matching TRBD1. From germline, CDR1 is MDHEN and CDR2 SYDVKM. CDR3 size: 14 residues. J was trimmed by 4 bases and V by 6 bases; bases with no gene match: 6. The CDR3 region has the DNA TGTGCCAGCAGCCTAACGGGACAGGGCTATGGCTACACCTTC. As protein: CASSLTGQGYGYTF.

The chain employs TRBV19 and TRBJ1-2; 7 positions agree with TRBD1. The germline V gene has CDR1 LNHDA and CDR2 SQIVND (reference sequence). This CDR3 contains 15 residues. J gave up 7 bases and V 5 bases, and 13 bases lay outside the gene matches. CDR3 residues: CASSSPRDSVVGYTF. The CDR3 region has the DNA TGTGCCAGTAGTTCCCCCCGGGACAGTGTGGTTGGCTACACCTTC.

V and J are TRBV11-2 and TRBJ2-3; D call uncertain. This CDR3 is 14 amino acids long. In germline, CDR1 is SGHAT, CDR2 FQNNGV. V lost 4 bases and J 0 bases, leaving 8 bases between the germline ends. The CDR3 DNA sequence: TGTGCCAGCAGCTACGAGTCTAGCACAGATACGCAGTATTTT. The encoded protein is CASSYESSTDTQYF. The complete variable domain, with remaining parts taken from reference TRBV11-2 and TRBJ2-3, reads EAGVAQSPRYKIIEKRQSVAFWCNPISGHATLYWYQQILGQGPKLLIQFQNNGVVDDSQLPKDRFSAERLKGVDSTLKIQPAKLEDSAVYLCASSYESSTDTQYFGPGTRLTVL.

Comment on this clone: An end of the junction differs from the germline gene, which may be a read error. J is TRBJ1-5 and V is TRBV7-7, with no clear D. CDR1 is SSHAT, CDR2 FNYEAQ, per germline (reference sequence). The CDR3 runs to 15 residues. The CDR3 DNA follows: TGTGCTAGCAGCTTAGATAGGGCACCCAATCAGCCCCAGCATTTT. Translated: CASSLDRAPNQPQHF.

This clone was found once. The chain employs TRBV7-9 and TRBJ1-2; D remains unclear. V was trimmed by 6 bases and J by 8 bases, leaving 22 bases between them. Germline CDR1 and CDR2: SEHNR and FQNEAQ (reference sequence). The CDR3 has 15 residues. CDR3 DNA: TGTGCCAGCAGTTCTCCTTTGAGGGATGCCTTAGGCTACACCTTC. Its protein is CASSSPLRDALGYTF.

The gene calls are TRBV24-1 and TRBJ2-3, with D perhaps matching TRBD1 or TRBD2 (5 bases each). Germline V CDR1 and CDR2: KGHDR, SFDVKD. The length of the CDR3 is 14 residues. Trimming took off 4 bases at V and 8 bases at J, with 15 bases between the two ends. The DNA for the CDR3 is TGTGCCACCAGTGACAGTAGGGACGGAATTACGCAGTATTTT. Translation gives CATSDSRDGITQYF.

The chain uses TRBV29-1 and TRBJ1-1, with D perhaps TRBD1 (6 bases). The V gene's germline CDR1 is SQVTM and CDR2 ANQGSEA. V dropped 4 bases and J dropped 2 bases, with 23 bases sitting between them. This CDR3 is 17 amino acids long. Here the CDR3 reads CSVGPGPGANTNTEAFF. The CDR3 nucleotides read TGCAGCGTTGGCCCGGGGCCAGGGGCGAACACAAACACTGAAGCTTTCTTT.

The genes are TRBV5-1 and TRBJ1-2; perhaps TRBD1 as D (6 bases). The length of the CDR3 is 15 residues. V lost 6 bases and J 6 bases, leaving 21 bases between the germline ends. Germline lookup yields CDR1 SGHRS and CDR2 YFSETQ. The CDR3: CASTSTFGGGNGYTF. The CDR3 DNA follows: TGCGCCAGCACCAGCACCTTCGGAGGGGGAAATGGCTACACCTTC.

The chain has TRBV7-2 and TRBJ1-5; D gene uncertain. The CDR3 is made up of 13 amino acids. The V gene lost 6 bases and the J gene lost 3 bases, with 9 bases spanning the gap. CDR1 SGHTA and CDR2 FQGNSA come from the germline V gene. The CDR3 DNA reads TGTGCCAGCAGAAGGACCGACAATCAGCCCCAGCATTTT. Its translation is CASRRTDNQPQHF.

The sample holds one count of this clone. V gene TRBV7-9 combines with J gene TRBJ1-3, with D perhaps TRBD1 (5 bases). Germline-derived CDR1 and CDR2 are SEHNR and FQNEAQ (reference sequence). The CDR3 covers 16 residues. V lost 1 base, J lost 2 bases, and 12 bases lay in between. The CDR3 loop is CASSLGGAATGNTIYF. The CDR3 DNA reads TGTGCCAGCAGCTTAGGGGGCGCTGCGACTGGAAACACCATATATTTT.

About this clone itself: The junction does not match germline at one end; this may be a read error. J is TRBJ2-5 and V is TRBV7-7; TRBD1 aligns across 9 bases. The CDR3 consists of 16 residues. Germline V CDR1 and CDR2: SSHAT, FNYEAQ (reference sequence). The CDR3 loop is CASSLAPRDREGTQYF. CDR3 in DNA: TGTGCTAGCAGCTTAGCCCCCCGGGACAGGGAGGGGACCCAGTACTTC.

In DNA, the CDR3 is TGCGCCAGCAGCCAAGAACCCAGGGGGCCCTCGGGTTATGGCTACACCTTC. Protein sequence: CASSQEPRGPSGYGYTF. The rearrangement joins TRBV4-1 to TRBJ1-2; TRBD1 matches at 8 bases. The CDR3 length is 17 residues. With V trimmed by 0 bases and J by 5 bases, 11 bases remained unmatched. Germline values: CDR1 MGHRA, CDR2 YSYEKL.